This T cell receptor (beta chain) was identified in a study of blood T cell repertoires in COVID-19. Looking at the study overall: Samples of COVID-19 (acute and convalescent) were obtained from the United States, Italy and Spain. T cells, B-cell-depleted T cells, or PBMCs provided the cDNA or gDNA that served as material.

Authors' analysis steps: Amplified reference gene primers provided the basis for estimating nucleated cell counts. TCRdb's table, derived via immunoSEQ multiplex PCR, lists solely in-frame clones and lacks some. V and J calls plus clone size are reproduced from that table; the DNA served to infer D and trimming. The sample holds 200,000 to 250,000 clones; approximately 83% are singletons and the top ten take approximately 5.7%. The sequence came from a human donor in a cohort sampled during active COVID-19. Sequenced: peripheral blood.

CDR3 in DNA: TGTGCCAGCAGCCCAGACTACGAGCAGTACTTC. It codes for CASSPDYEQYF. V and J are TRBV11-1 and TRBJ2-7; no clear D gene. Deletions cut 5 bases from V and 3 bases from J, with 5 bases between. In germline, CDR1 is SGHAT, CDR2 FQDESV (reference sequence). The CDR3 is made up of 11 amino acids.